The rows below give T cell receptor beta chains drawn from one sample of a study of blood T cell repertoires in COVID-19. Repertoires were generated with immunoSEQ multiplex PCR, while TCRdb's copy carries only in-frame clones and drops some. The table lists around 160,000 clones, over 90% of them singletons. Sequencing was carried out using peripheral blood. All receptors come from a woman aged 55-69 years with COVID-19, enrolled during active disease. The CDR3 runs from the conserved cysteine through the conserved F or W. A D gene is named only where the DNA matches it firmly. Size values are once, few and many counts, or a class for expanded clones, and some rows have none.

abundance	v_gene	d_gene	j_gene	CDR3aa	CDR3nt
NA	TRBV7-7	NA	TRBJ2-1	CASSLDRQDYNEQFF	TGTGCTAGCAGCTTAGACCGACAGGATTACAATGAGCAGTTCTTC
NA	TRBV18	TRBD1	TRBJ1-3	CASSPIRQGPSSGNTIYF	TGTGCCAGCTCACCAATCAGACAGGGACCAAGCTCTGGAAACACCATATATTTT
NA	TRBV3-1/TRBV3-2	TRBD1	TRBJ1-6	CASSLRKQGYPPLHF	TGTGCCAGCAGCTTACGGAAACAGGGGTATCCACCCCTCCACTTT
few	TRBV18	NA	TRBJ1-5	CASSPEGQPQHF	TGTGCCAGCTCCCCTGAGGGTCAGCCCCAGCATTTT
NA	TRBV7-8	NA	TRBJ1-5	CASSRGGGNQPQHF	TGTGCCAGCAGCCGAGGGGGGGGCAATCAGCCCCAGCATTTT
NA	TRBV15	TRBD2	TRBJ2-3	CATSRDRSGAGSFTDTQYF	TGTGCCACCAGCAGAGACAGGAGTGGAGCGGGGAGTTTCACAGATACGCAGTATTTT
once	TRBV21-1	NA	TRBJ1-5	CASSPSGGQPQHF	TGTGCCAGCAGTCCCTCAGGTGGGCAGCCCCAGCATTTT
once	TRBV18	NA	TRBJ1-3	CASSLGGRNTIYF	TGTGCCAGCTCCCTCGGGGGACGAAACACCATATATTTT
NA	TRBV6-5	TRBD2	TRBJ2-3	CASSLAESTDTQYF	TGTGCCAGCAGCCTAGCGGAGAGCACAGATACGCAGTATTTT
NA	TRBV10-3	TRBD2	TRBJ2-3	CAISETSGDSLSSTDTQYF	TGTGCCATCAGTGAAACTAGCGGGGATTCCCTATCTAGCACAGATACGCAGTATTTT
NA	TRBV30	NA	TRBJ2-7	CAWSVGQGASGEQYF	TGTGCCTGGAGTGTGGGGCAGGGGGCTAGCGGCGAGCAGTACTTC
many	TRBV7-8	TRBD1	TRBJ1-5	CASSFDRVGQPQHF	TGTGCCAGCAGCTTTGACAGGGTGGGTCAGCCCCAGCATTTT
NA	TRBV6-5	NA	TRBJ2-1	CASSYGQGAYNEQFF	TGTGCCAGCAGTTACGGGCAGGGCGCCTACAATGAGCAGTTCTTC
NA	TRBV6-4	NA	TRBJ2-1	CASSEQGAQSSYNEQFF	TGTGCCAGCAGTGAGCAAGGGGCCCAGAGCTCCTACAATGAGCAGTTCTTC
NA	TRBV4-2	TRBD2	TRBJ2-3	CASSQDRRGLATSTDTQYF	TGTGCCAGCAGCCAAGACAGGAGGGGACTAGCGACAAGCACAGATACGCAGTATTTT
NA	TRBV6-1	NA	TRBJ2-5	CASSEIVGRKTQYF	TGTGCCAGCAGTGAAATTGTAGGGAGGAAGACCCAGTACTTC
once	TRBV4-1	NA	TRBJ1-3	CASSQAGGYDSTGNTIYF	TGCGCCAGCAGCCAAGCCGGGGGGTATGATTCGACTGGAAACACCATATATTTT
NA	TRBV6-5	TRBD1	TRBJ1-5	CASSRTGDQPQHF	TGTGCCAGCAGTCGGACAGGGGATCAGCCCCAGCATTTT
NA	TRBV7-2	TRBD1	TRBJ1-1	CASSRGRGLHTEAFF	TGTGCCAGCTCGCGGGGCAGGGGGCTACACACTGAAGCTTTCTTT
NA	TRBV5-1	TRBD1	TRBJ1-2	CASSLGTGRRANYGYTF	TGCGCCAGCAGCCTCGGGACAGGGAGGAGAGCTAACTATGGCTACACCTTC
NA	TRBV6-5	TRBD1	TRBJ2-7	CASIAGDRSYEQYF	TGTGCCAGCATTGCTGGGGACAGATCCTACGAGCAGTACTTC
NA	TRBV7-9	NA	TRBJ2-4	CASSPTGKNIQYF	TGTGCCAGCAGCCCTACAGGGAAAAACATTCAGTACTTC
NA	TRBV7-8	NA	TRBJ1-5	CASSLGSTGKSNQPQHF	TGTGCCAGCAGCTTAGGGTCAACGGGGAAGAGCAATCAGCCCCAGCATTTT